Described below is a single T cell receptor beta chain sequence and its context. The data originate from a study of CD8 T cells in Susac syndrome. The authors reverse transcribed roughly 0.5 to 1 ug RNA with random hexamers. TCRdb reprocessed the immunoSEQ multiplex PCR reads with MiXCR, giving one entry per CDR3 protein. The sample records about 90,000 distinct CDR3 sequences, approximately 96% being singletons. This CDR3 has 16 residues. CDR1 and CDR2 from the germline V gene are DFQATT and SNEGSKA (reference sequence). V shed 3 bases, J shed 0 bases, and the junction held 9 bases outside the gene matches. Under recently defined diagnostic criteria, the patients with Susac syndrome qualified as having definite or probable disease.

Sequenced material: CD8+ T cells from PBMCs. The chain couples TRBV20-1 to TRBJ2-7; TRBD1 aligns across 9 bases. The receptor was isolated from a human donor with Susac syndrome. CDR3 nucleotides: TGCAGTGCTAGCCCTCCCCGGACAGGGGCCTCCTACGAGCAGTACTTC. This sequence encodes CSASPPRTGASYEQYF.